This entry is about one TCR beta chain. V was clipped by 5 bases and J by 4 bases; unmatched bases: 14. The CDR3 is 16 amino acids. Germline V gene lookup returns CDR1 SGHNT and CDR2 YENEEA. The sample is drawn from a study of blood T cell repertoires in COVID-19. Study context: Sites across the United States, Italy and Spain contributed samples from acute and convalescent COVID-19. PBMCs, B-cell-depleted T cells, or T cells provided the cDNA or gDNA that made up the material.

Original methodology: The assay estimated nucleated cells by amplifying reference gene primers. Repertoires were generated with immunoSEQ multiplex PCR, while TCRdb's copy carries only in-frame clones and drops some. The V and J calls and clone size were taken over from that table, and D and trimming were inferred from the DNA. The table includes 90,000 to 150,000 clones, approximately 87% detected once. The genes are TRBV11-3 and TRBJ2-7; 7 bases are a match to TRBD1. The source is a woman in her 50s with acute or convalescent COVID-19. The sequencing sample was made of peripheral blood. The CDR3 nucleotides read TGTGCCAGCAGCCAACGAGGGGGCAACCGTTTTTACGAGCAGTACTTC. The encoded protein is CASSQRGGNRFYEQYF.